This T cell receptor beta chain was captured by sequencing in a study of spatial heterogeneity in lung cancer. TCR cDNA molecules each carried a unique molecular identifier. TCRdb called the 5' RACE reads again in MiXCR, with one record for every CDR3 protein. The data hold under 50,000 distinct CDR3 sequences, with roughly 5% observed a single time. The CDR3 sequence is 15 residues long. The V and J ends lost 5 bases and 2 bases, in that order; junction bases with no gene match: 8. This clonotype appeared many times. Time point in this sample: sample taken at primary tumor resection. Unsorted whole RNA of tumor, nontumor lung or frozen PBMC was sequenced.

Sequenced material: PBMCs, taken at surgery. This receptor was identified in a female donor with early-stage non-small cell lung cancer. This sequence joins TRBV12-3 or TRBV12-4 and TRBJ2-7, with 8 bases fitting TRBD1. The CDR3: CASSRTGTGAYEQYF. Written as DNA, the CDR3 is TGTGCCAGCAGTCGTACCGGGACAGGAGCCTACGAGCAGTACTTC.